This entry lists 17 T cell receptor beta chains sequenced from one sample in a study of identifying expanded T cells in peripheral blood (dated by TCRdb to about 2019). Receptors were amplified or captured by the immunoSEQ multiplex PCR assay. TCRdb's version of the immuneACCESS table is confined to in-frame rearrangements and falls short of the full clone set. An unresolved V gene accounts for under half of the shortfall where checked; the remainder is of unknown origin. For this sample there are about 97,000 clones; roughly 88% appear just once. Jointly, the top ten make up roughly 15% of the sample. Input material: blood. The receptors here all came from a person aged 18-70 years in good health.

Note on this clone: Without the conserved terminal phenylalanine or tryptophan, this CDR3 likely stems from a read error. It is unclear where the CDR3 begins or ends on the DNA, so no DNA is shown, and the CDR3 is as TCRdb lists it. The V gene is TRBV5-1, the J gene TRBJ2-3; TRBD1 is the table's D call and was not checked against the DNA. Germline CDR1 reads SGHRS; CDR2 reads YFSETQ. Termini included, the CDR3 measures 10 amino acids. The CDR3 reads CASSLGGQEG.

This chain links TRBV25-1 with TRBJ1-2, with D perhaps TRBD1 (6 bases). This CDR3 spans 13 amino acids. Per the germline V gene, CDR1 is MGHDK and CDR2 is SYGVNS. V dropped 3 bases and J dropped 8 bases, with 13 bases sitting between them. CDR3 in amino acids: CASSDPGGQGYTF. As DNA, the CDR3 is TGTGCCAGCAGTGACCCCGGGGGGCAGGGCTACACCTTC.

V and J are TRBV28 and TRBJ1-2; D remains unclear. The CDR3 runs 14 residues. Per germline, CDR1 MDHEN and CDR2 SYDVKM. Between the trimmed V and J ends, which lost 5 bases and 0 bases, there was a span of 10 bases. The CDR3: CASSAPRTNYGYTF. The CDR3, as DNA: TGTGCCAGCAGTGCCCCAAGGACTAACTATGGCTACACCTTC.

This chain joins TRBV2 and TRBJ2-3, with 9 bases that match TRBD2. Germline V CDR1 and CDR2: SNHLY, FYNNEI. The CDR3 extends over 16 amino acids. V gave up 8 bases and J gave up 5 bases; unmatched junction bases: 14. CDR3 nucleotide sequence: TGTGCCAGCGAACCCGGGTTAGCGGGAGTGATAGATACGCAGTATTTT. This sequence encodes CASEPGLAGVIDTQYF. Based on the CDR3 plus reference TRBV2 and TRBJ2-3, the full variable domain is EPEVTQTPSHQVTQMGQEVILRCVPISNHLYFYWYRQILGQKVEFLVSFYNNEISEKSEIFDDQFSVERPDGSNFTLKIRSTKLEDSAMYFCASEPGLAGVIDTQYFGPGTRLTVL.

This chain links TRBV5-1 with TRBJ1-2; 9 positions agree with TRBD1. The junction had 2 bases not matched to a gene; V was cut back by 3 bases and J by 2 bases. Germline assignment: CDR1 SGHRS and CDR2 YFSETQ. CDR3 length: 14 residues. DNA for the CDR3: TGCGCCAGCAGCTGGGACAGGGCCAACTATGGCTACACCTTC. This translates into CASSWDRANYGYTF.

In DNA, the CDR3 is TGTGCCAGCAGCCCAGGACAGCGTCAGGGAGGCTACACCTTC. This codes for CASSPGQRQGGYTF. J is TRBJ1-2 and V is TRBV13; D is perhaps TRBD1 (6 bases). The CDR3 length is 14 residues. The germline CDR1 and CDR2 sequences are PRHDT and FYEKMQ (reference sequence). V was pared by 5 bases and J by 8 bases, with 18 bases between.

The chain has TRBV10-1 and TRBJ2-5, with D maybe TRBD1 (6 bases). Germline-derived CDR1 and CDR2 are WNHNN and SYGVQD (reference sequence). The CDR3 has 13 amino acids. V was pared by 6 bases and J by 5 bases, with 13 bases between. The CDR3 reads CASSQQGLETQYF. DNA for the CDR3: TGCGCCAGCAGCCAACAGGGTTTGGAGACCCAGTACTTC.

The J gene is TRBJ1-2, the V gene TRBV28; possible D gene TRBD1, 6 bases. The CDR3 is 17 amino acids. CDR1 MDHEN and CDR2 SYDVKM come from the germline V gene. V was cut by 5 bases and J by 0 bases, with 19 bases left in between. CDR3 sequence reads: CASSLLAQGFSNYGYTF. The CDR3 DNA reads as TGTGCCAGCAGTCTCCTCGCACAGGGATTTTCTAACTATGGCTACACCTTC.

V gene TRBV2 combines with J gene TRBJ1-1; TRBD1 matches at 7 bases. Germline lookup yields CDR1 SNHLY and CDR2 FYNNEI. The trim removed 8 bases at V and 7 bases at J, leaving 7 bases unmatched. CDR3 length equals 12 residues. The CDR3 spells CASWYGTVEAFF. CDR3 nucleotides: TGTGCCAGCTGGTACGGGACAGTTGAAGCTTTCTTT.

The gene calls are TRBV9 and TRBJ2-2; D is ambiguous. The V end lost 0 bases, the J end lost 8 bases, and 8 bases lay between the germline ends. Germline CDR1 SGDLS, CDR2 YYNGEE. This CDR3 has 13 residues. The DNA of the CDR3 is TGTGCCAGCAGCGTAGAGTGGTTAGGGGAGCTGTTTTTT. It yields the protein CASSVEWLGELFF. The full variable domain, in which reference TRBV9 and TRBJ2-2 provide the parts outside the CDR3, is DSGVTQTPKHLITATGQRVTLRCSPRSGDLSVYWYQQSLDQGLQFLIQYYNGEERAKGNILERFSAQQFPDLHSELNLSSLELGDSALYFCASSVEWLGELFFGEGSRLTVL.

The chain recombines TRBV5-1 with TRBJ2-2; D tentatively fits TRBD1 or TRBD2 (5 bases each). Germline V gene sequence: CDR1 SGHRS, CDR2 YFSETQ. The V end was cut by 6 bases, the J end by 0 bases, with 12 bases between. The CDR3 is 15 residues long. The CDR3 region is CASNLGTSNTGELFF. The CDR3 nucleotides read TGCGCCAGCAACCTCGGGACCTCGAACACCGGGGAGCTGTTTTTT.

This chain links TRBV6-5 with TRBJ2-7; possible D gene TRBD2, 6 bases. Germline V gene sequence: CDR1 MNHEY, CDR2 SVGAGI. Between the trimmed V and J ends, which lost 4 bases and 6 bases, there was a span of 16 bases. This CDR3 region has 14 residues. The CDR3 coding sequence is TGTGCCAGCAGTTCCGGGACTTCCGTCGGCGAGCAGTACTTC. The encoded protein is CASSSGTSVGEQYF.

V usage is TRBV5-1 and J usage is TRBJ2-1, with 11 nucleotides matching TRBD2. The junction had 8 bases not matched to a gene; V was cut back by 3 bases and J by 6 bases. The CDR3 covers 16 residues. Per germline, CDR1 SGHRS and CDR2 YFSETQ. CDR3 region: CASSSLAGGPGNEQFF. The DNA of the CDR3 is TGCGCCAGCAGCTCGTTAGCGGGAGGGCCTGGCAATGAGCAGTTCTTC. The variable domain in full, with the rest retrieved from reference TRBV5-1 and TRBJ2-1, is KAGVTQTPRYLIKTRGQQVTLSCSPISGHRSVSWYQQTPGQGLQFLFEYFSETQRNKGNFPGRFSGRQFSNSRSEMNVSTLELGDSALYLCASSSLAGGPGNEQFFGPGTRLTVL.

A single count supports this clone. V is TRBV29-1 and J is TRBJ2-7; D may correspond to TRBD1 or TRBD2 (5 bases each). CDR3 size: 13 residues. The germline V and J ends were trimmed by 4 bases and 6 bases, with 16 bases remaining between them. Germline V lookup: CDR1 SQVTM, CDR2 ANQGSEA. The CDR3 coding sequence is TGCAGCGTTGCGGGACGGTCGGGTCTCGAGCAGTACTTC. This sequence encodes CSVAGRSGLEQYF.

The chain couples TRBV4-3 to TRBJ2-1, with a tentative D call TRBD2 (6 bases). The CDR3 contains 13 residues. V lost 4 bases, J lost 10 bases, and 14 bases lay in between. Germline assignment: CDR1 LGHNA and CDR2 YSLEER. CDR3 sequence (DNA): TGCGCCAGCAGCCGGGGGGAAGTACGGGAGCAGTTCTTC. Its translation: CASSRGEVREQFF.

The chain uses TRBV6-4 and TRBJ1-5, with D perhaps TRBD1 (5 bases). V lost 2 bases, J lost 6 bases, and 8 bases lay in between. Germline V lookup: CDR1 MRHNA, CDR2 SNTAGT. The CDR3 contains 13 residues. CDR3 amino acids: CASSDQQGQPQHF. The CDR3 coding sequence is TGTGCCAGCAGTGACCAGCAGGGTCAGCCCCAGCATTTT.

The chain has TRBV30 and TRBJ2-7; D unclear. The CDR3 covers 12 residues. The V gene lost 3 bases and the J gene lost 1 base, with 7 bases spanning the gap. CDR1 and CDR2 (germline): GTSNPN, SVGIG (reference sequence). The CDR3 sequence: CAWSEGSYEQYF. The CDR3 DNA follows: TGTGCCTGGAGCGAAGGGTCCTACGAGCAGTACTTC.